The entry below describes one TCR beta chain. Patients with a history of autoimmune disease or on systemic immunosuppression were excluded. Profiling relied on immunoSEQ multiplex PCR, and the TCRdb table lists in-frame clones only, not all of them. The table has roughly 63,000 clones, approximately 92% seen once; the top ten hold 12%. This entry is derived from a study of OX40 agonist ivuxolimab in advanced cancers. In the study overall: Patient treatment consisted of intravenous ivuxolimab administration every 2 weeks at 0.01 to 10 mg/kg. Dose-escalation subjects each had hepatocellular carcinoma, melanoma, renal cell or head and neck cancer. Of the participants, approximately 36% had some prior anti-PD-1, anti-PD-L1 or anti-CTLA-4 therapy, which was allowed.

CDR1 MNHEY and CDR2 SMNVEV come from the germline V gene (reference sequence). Between the trimmed V and J ends, which lost 4 bases and 0 bases, there was a span of 7 bases. CDR3 size: 13 residues. The rearrangement links TRBV27 to TRBJ2-7, with D possibly TRBD2 on 5 matching bases. Sequences were derived from CD4+ or CD8+ T cells sorted from blood, sampled in a trial of the OX40 agonist ivuxolimab. The clonotype originates from an adult with an advanced solid tumor such as melanoma, head and neck, liver or kidney cancer. CDR3 loop: CASSSSSSYEQYF. CDR3 DNA: TGTGCCAGCAGTTCTAGCAGCTCCTACGAGCAGTACTTC.